This TCR beta chain was recorded in a study of monozygotic twins with inflammatory bowel disease. cDNA was produced in eight separate reactions per sample. TCRdb reprocessed the 5' RACE reads and reports one entry per CDR3 protein, with no DNA. The record lists over 350,000 distinct CDR3 sequences, of which the ten most abundant hold around 2.6%. The CDR3 covers 15 residues. Germline CDR1 reads SGHAT; CDR2 reads FQDESV (reference sequence). Sequenced sample: blood. This TCR derives from a human donor with ulcerative colitis or Crohn's disease, or a healthy co-twin of an affected twin (not recorded which). This sequence joins TRBV11-1 and TRBJ2-1; TCRdb lists TRBD2, though no DNA is available to test this call. The CDR3 protein is CASSQTSGGFNEQFF. Complete variable domain (other parts from reference TRBV11-1 and TRBJ2-1): EAEVAQSPRYKITEKSQAVAFWCDPISGHATLYWYRQILGQGPELLVQFQDESVVDDSQLPKDRFSAERLKGVDSTLKIQPAELGDSAMYLCASSQTSGGFNEQFFGPGTRLTVL.